The source of this T cell receptor (beta chain) is a study of blood T cell repertoires in COVID-19. This clone was counted once. CDR3 size: 18 residues. Germline-derived CDR1 and CDR2 are LGHDT and YNNKEL (reference sequence). V lost 1 base, J lost 4 bases, and 7 bases stayed unmatched. TCRdb's copy holds only in-frame clones and misses some; the assay was immunoSEQ multiplex PCR. The sample consists of around 330,000 clones, about 88% of them appearing once. This chain joins TRBV3-1 (or the pseudogene TRBV3-2) and TRBJ2-1; 13 positions match TRBD2. The specimen was PBMCs or T cells enriched from blood (not recorded which). The sequence was obtained from a man aged 55 to 70 who had recovered from COVID-19. The CDR3 nucleotides are TGTGCCAGCAGCCAAGTCCCGGGACTAGCGGGGTTATACAATGAGCAGTTCTTC. It codes for CASSQVPGLAGLYNEQFF.